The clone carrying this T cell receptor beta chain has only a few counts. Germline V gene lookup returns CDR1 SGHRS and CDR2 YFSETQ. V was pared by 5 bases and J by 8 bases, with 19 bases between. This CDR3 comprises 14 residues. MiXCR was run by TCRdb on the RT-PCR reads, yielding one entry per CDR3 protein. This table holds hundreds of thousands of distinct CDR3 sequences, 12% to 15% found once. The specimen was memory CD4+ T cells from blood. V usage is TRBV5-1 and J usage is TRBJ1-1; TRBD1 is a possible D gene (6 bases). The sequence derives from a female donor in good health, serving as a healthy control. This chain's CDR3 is CASSPTGAGAEAFF. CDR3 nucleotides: TGCGCCAGCAGTCCGACCGGGGCGGGGGCGGAAGCTTTCTTT.